Shown below are 24 T cell receptor beta chains from a single sample sequenced in a study of human T cells and chemical hapten exposure. Time point of the sample: patch test 1, 2 weeks after DPC sensitization. Treatment of the sample: therapeutic diphenylcyclopropenone sensitization with weekly scalp DPC. MiXCR, applied by TCRdb to the RACE reads, yields one record per CDR3 protein. The sample carries fewer than 500,000 distinct CDR3 sequences, about 4.8% recorded once. This specimen was whole blood, taken in connection with sensitization to the hapten diphenylcyclopropenone (DPC). These receptors were obtained from a woman aged 45-59 years with alopecia areata. Some clones in this sample may be carry-over from other donors' samples.

This clonotype has at least ten counts. The chain is built from TRBV7-6 and TRBJ1-2; TRBD1 aligns across 9 bases. Germline CDR1 SGHVS, CDR2 FNYEAQ. The CDR3 consists of 15 residues. Trimming cost V 4 bases and J 8 bases; bases outside gene matches: 11. The CDR3 sequence is CASSWPFGTGQGYTF. The CDR3 bases are TGTGCCAGCAGCTGGCCTTTCGGGACAGGGCAGGGCTACACCTTC.

V gene TRBV27 combines with J gene TRBJ2-3; the D gene is possibly TRBD1 (5 bases). The CDR3 has 14 residues. Germline-derived CDR1 and CDR2 are MNHEY and SMNVEV (reference sequence). The V end lost 5 bases, the J end lost 5 bases, and 14 bases lay between the germline ends. The CDR3 sequence: CASSLAQGIDTQYF. The CDR3 DNA follows: TGTGCCAGCAGTCTCGCCCAGGGAATAGATACGCAGTATTTT.

There are a few counts of this clonotype. The genes are TRBV2 and TRBJ2-7, with D possibly matching TRBD1 (5 bases). Germline V gene lookup returns CDR1 SNHLY and CDR2 FYNNEI. V gave up 2 bases and J gave up 0 bases, with 8 bases separating them. The CDR3 loop spans 14 amino acids. CDR3 sequence (DNA): TGTGCCAGCAGTGAATGGCAGGGCTCCTACGAGCAGTACTTC. Residues: CASSEWQGSYEQYF.

This clonotype was found many times. CDR3 DNA sequence: TGTGCCAGCAGTGTATTAAATCAGCCCCAGCATTTT. Amino acids: CASSVLNQPQHF. This chain links TRBV28 with TRBJ1-5; D unclear. The CDR3 covers 12 residues. The V gene lost 5 bases and the J gene lost 4 bases, with 6 bases spanning the gap. Per the germline V gene, CDR1 is MDHEN and CDR2 is SYDVKM.

This clonotype has only a few counts. The chain uses TRBV6-5 and TRBJ2-7; D perhaps matches TRBD2 (6 bases). The CDR3 has 13 residues. V was cut by 11 bases and J by 6 bases, with 20 bases left in between. CDR1 is MNHEY, CDR2 SVGAGI, per germline. The DNA for the CDR3 is TGTGCCTGCATGCTAGCGTATGGGGGCGAGCAGTACTTC. It yields the protein CACMLAYGGEQYF.

Of note for this clonotype: Just one base apart from a much larger clone, this may be a read error. This sequence joins TRBV7-9 and TRBJ2-1; possible D gene TRBD1, 6 bases. Germline V gene data show CDR1 as SEHNR and CDR2 as FQNEAQ (reference sequence). The germline V and J ends were trimmed by 5 bases and 10 bases, with 18 bases remaining between them. The CDR3 sequence is 14 residues long. The CDR3 coding sequence is TGTGCCAGCAGCCCGGCCGGGGCAGGACAGGAGCAGTTCTTC. This translates into CASSPAGAGQEQFF.

As for this clonotype: This may be a read error: a much more frequent sequence differs by one nucleotide. The chain uses TRBV2 and TRBJ2-1; tentatively, D is TRBD2 (6 bases). The CDR3 spans 14 residues. CDR1 SNHLY and CDR2 FYNNEI come from the germline V gene. The CDR3 region has the DNA TGTGCCTGCAGTTTGACTAGAACTGGGAATGAGCAGTTCTTC. It codes for CACSLTRTGNEQFF. Combining the CDR3 with reference TRBV2 and TRBJ2-1 gives the whole variable domain EPEVTQTPSHQVTQMGQEVILRCVPISNHLYFYWYRQILGQKVEFLVSFYNNEISEKSEIFDDQFSVERPDGSNFTLKIRSTKLEDSAMYFCACSLTRTGNEQFFGPGTRLTVL.

This clonotype has just a few counts. The chain is built from TRBV2 and TRBJ2-1; TRBD2 matches at 10 bases. This CDR3 contains 14 residues. CDR1 is SNHLY and CDR2 is FYNNEI in the germline V gene. With V trimmed by 10 bases and J by 13 bases, 16 bases remained unmatched. DNA of the CDR3: TGTGCCATCCATTTAGGGGTAGCGGGGGGAAACCAGTTCTTC. Its translation is CAIHLGVAGGNQFF.

This clonotype was observed a few times. The chain links TRBV3-1 to TRBJ2-3, with 9 bases matching TRBD1. Trimming removed 4 bases from V and 4 bases from J; junction bases left unmatched: 3. This CDR3 is 14 amino acids long. From germline, CDR1 is LGHDT and CDR2 YNNKEL (reference sequence). The CDR3 region has the DNA TGTGCCAGCAGCCGACAGGGGGTGGCAGATACGCAGTATTTT. Translated: CASSRQGVADTQYF.

This clonotype was found a few times. V is TRBV11-2 and J is TRBJ1-1, with TRBD1 matching 8 bases. This CDR3 is built from 12 residues. The germline gives CDR1 SGHAT, CDR2 FQNNGV. J gave up 7 bases and V 7 bases, and 5 bases lay outside the gene matches. The chain's CDR3 is CASTIDRGEAFF. The DNA for the CDR3 is TGTGCCAGCACCATCGACAGGGGTGAAGCTTTCTTT.

This clonotype was counted between two and nine times. This sequence joins TRBV27 and TRBJ1-1; maybe TRBD1 (6 bases). Germline V gene lookup returns CDR1 MNHEY and CDR2 SMNVEV (reference sequence). The CDR3 has 16 residues. V was trimmed by 0 bases and J by 4 bases, leaving 15 bases between them. The CDR3 region is CASSLSGRGFGTEAFF. In nucleotides, the CDR3 is TGTGCCAGCAGTTTATCGGGCAGGGGATTCGGCACTGAAGCTTTCTTT.

Ten or more counts support this clonotype. The genes are TRBV20-1 and TRBJ1-5; TRBD1 aligns across 7 bases. Germline lookup yields CDR1 DFQATT and CDR2 SNEGSKA (reference sequence). V shed 6 bases, J shed 3 bases, and the junction held 11 bases outside the gene matches. The CDR3 sequence is 15 residues long. In nucleotides, the CDR3 is TGCAGTGCCCCCAAGGGGACAGTCTCCAATCAGCCCCAGCATTTT. As protein: CSAPKGTVSNQPQHF.

This clonotype appeared a few times. The genes are TRBV4-1 and TRBJ1-6; D perhaps matches TRBD1 (5 bases). Between the trimmed V and J ends, which lost 3 bases and 3 bases, there was a span of 12 bases. The CDR3 totals 16 residues. Germline V CDR1 and CDR2: MGHRA, YSYEKL. CDR3 DNA sequence: TGCGCCAGCAGCCAGGGGGAGGGACGCTATAATTCACCCCTCCACTTT. Its protein is CASSQGEGRYNSPLHF.

This rearrangement joins TRBV12-5 to TRBJ1-6; D possibly corresponds to TRBD1 (5 bases). V dropped 5 bases and J dropped 6 bases, with 11 bases sitting between them. From germline, CDR1 is LGHNT and CDR2 FRNRAP. This CDR3 comprises 14 residues. CDR3 DNA: TGTGCTAGTGGTCCCGGGGCCGTTAATTCACCCCTCCACTTT. Amino acids: CASGPGAVNSPLHF.

This clonotype was counted many times. The chain links TRBV7-2 to TRBJ2-1; D is ambiguous. The CDR3 extends over 14 amino acids. Germline V gene data show CDR1 as SGHTA and CDR2 as FQGNSA. V lost 5 bases and J lost 5, with 13 bases in between. Here the CDR3 reads CASSPGVAHNEQFF. Written as DNA, the CDR3 is TGTGCCAGCAGCCCCGGAGTAGCTCACAATGAGCAGTTCTTC. Filled out from reference TRBV7-2 and TRBJ2-1, the complete variable domain reads GAGVSQSPSNKVTEKGKDVELRCDPISGHTALYWYRQSLGQGLEFLIYFQGNSAPDKSGLPSDRFSAERTGGSVSTLTIQRTQQEDSAVYLCASSPGVAHNEQFFGPGTRLTVL.

This clonotype was counted ten times or more. The V call is TRBV28, the J call TRBJ2-5, with a weak D call TRBD1 (5 bases). There are 13 residues in the CDR3. Trimming cost V 4 bases and J 2 bases, with 8 bases left between them. The germline gives CDR1 MDHEN, CDR2 SYDVKM. The CDR3 nucleotides read TGTGCCAGCAGTTGGGGCGTTCAAGAGACCCAGTACTTC. Protein sequence: CASSWGVQETQYF. Full variable domain (remainder filled in from reference TRBV28 and TRBJ2-5): DVKVTQSSRYLVKRTGEKVFLECVQDMDHENMFWYRQDPGLGLRLIYFSYDVKMKEKGDIPEGYSVSREKKERFSLILESASTNQTSMYLCASSWGVQETQYFGPGTRLLVL.

The chain carries TRBV20-1 and TRBJ1-1; maybe TRBD1 (6 bases). V lost 2 bases to trimming and J lost 5 bases, with 9 bases between them. In germline, CDR1 is DFQATT, CDR2 SNEGSKA (reference sequence). This CDR3 spans 12 amino acids. The CDR3 protein is CSARQGRTEAFF. The CDR3 DNA follows: TGCAGTGCTAGACAGGGGAGGACTGAAGCTTTCTTT.

This clonotype has a handful of counts. This chain connects TRBV2 to TRBJ2-5; D is undetermined. This CDR3 spans 13 amino acids. CDR1 is SNHLY, CDR2 FYNNEI, per germline. V was pared by 7 bases and J by 1 base, with 10 bases between. The CDR3 region has the DNA TGTGCCAGCAACAAGGGCCTCCAAGAGACCCAGTACTTC. Translating gives CASNKGLQETQYF.

In this sample, this clonotype turned up a few times. The chain has TRBV11-2 and TRBJ1-4, with no clear D. From germline, CDR1 is SGHAT and CDR2 FQNNGV. The CDR3 is made up of 15 amino acids. Trimming cost V 5 bases and J 5 bases, with 15 bases left between them. CDR3 in amino acids: CASSSAPVFNEKLFF. CDR3 DNA: TGTGCCAGCAGCAGCGCGCCTGTTTTCAATGAAAAACTGTTTTTT.

This clonotype was observed many times. V gene TRBV9 combines with J gene TRBJ2-1; D remains unclear. The CDR3 contains 17 residues. Between the trimmed V and J ends, which lost 2 bases and 0 bases, there was a span of 15 bases. Germline lookup yields CDR1 SGDLS and CDR2 YYNGEE. CDR3 sequence reads: CASSVGDSRISYNEQFF. In DNA, the CDR3 is TGTGCCAGCAGCGTTGGGGATAGTCGGATCTCCTACAATGAGCAGTTCTTC.

This clonotype was seen many times. The chain links TRBV20-1 to TRBJ2-7; TRBD2 matches 8 bases. The CDR3 runs 14 residues. Trimming took 3 bases from V and 3 from J; bases not matched to a gene: 7. Germline CDR1 reads DFQATT; CDR2 reads SNEGSKA (reference sequence). The CDR3, as DNA: TGCAGTGCTAGTTCACTAGCGGCCTACTACGAGCAGTACTTC. It translates to CSASSLAAYYEQYF.

This clonotype was seen a handful of times. V gene TRBV11-2 combines with J gene TRBJ2-6, with D perhaps matching TRBD1 or TRBD2 (5 bases each). Trimming took off 1 base at V and 4 bases at J, with 14 bases between the two ends. The CDR3 totals 17 residues. Germline CDR1 reads SGHAT; CDR2 reads FQNNGV. CDR3 nucleotide sequence: TGTGCCAGCAGCTTAGGTACCCCAGGGACCGGGGCCAACGTCCTGACTTTC. Translating gives CASSLGTPGTGANVLTF. Full variable domain (outside the CDR3, taken from reference TRBV11-2 and TRBJ2-6): EAGVAQSPRYKIIEKRQSVAFWCNPISGHATLYWYQQILGQGPKLLIQFQNNGVVDDSQLPKDRFSAERLKGVDSTLKIQPAKLEDSAVYLCASSLGTPGTGANVLTFGAGSRLTVL.

The chain uses TRBV6-2 or TRBV6-3 and TRBJ2-2; 10 bases line up with TRBD2. The CDR3 covers 15 residues. Trimming removed 5 bases from V and 6 bases from J; junction bases left unmatched: 6. The V gene's germline CDR1 is MNHEY and CDR2 SVGEGT. The CDR3 coding sequence is TGTGCCAGCAGTCCCGGACTAGCGGAAGCCGGGGAGCTGTTTTTT. Its translation: CASSPGLAEAGELFF.

Written as DNA, the CDR3 is TGTGCCAGCAAGGGCTACTACAATGAGCAGTTCTTC. This translates into CASKGYYNEQFF. This chain links TRBV9 with TRBJ2-1; D is ambiguous. This CDR3 is built from 12 residues. The V end was cut by 6 bases, the J end by 3 bases, with 7 bases between. The V gene's germline CDR1 is SGDLS and CDR2 YYNGEE.